This T cell receptor (beta chain) originates from a study of shared clonotypes between healthy human individuals. Background on the study: Donors had three CD4 naive, three CD4 memory, two CD8 naive and one CD8 memory plate apiece.

Selected positively for CCR7 and CD45RO-negative, naive CD8 cells excluded terminally differentiated effector memory CD45RA+ cells. The study enrolled healthy HIV-negative adults without recent acute infections or vaccinations as donors. Germline V gene data show CDR1 as SEHNR and CDR2 as FQNEAQ (reference sequence). Between the trimmed V and J ends, which lost 2 bases and 7 bases, there was a span of 8 bases. This CDR3 has 12 residues. The assay was immunoSEQ multiplex PCR, and TCRdb's table has in-frame clones only and misses some. The sample records about 1,900,000 clones, around 96% being singletons.

The sample taken for sequencing was naive CD8+ T cells sorted from blood. This rearrangement joins TRBV7-9 to TRBJ1-1; D is unresolved. This receptor was identified in a man aged 18 to 35 in good health. CDR3 sequence reads: CASSLNAVEAFF. Here the CDR3 DNA reads TGTGCCAGCAGCTTAAACGCAGTTGAAGCTTTCTTT.